This T cell receptor beta chain was documented in a study of T cell responses to AZD1222 COVID-19 vaccine. About the study: Pooling was applied to second doses at about 4 or about 12 weeks. General observations from the study: Regions 160-218 and 743-854 dominated among vaccine-associated CD4 TCRs spanning spike. Just six or seven AZD1222 recipients tested seropositive at baseline.

TCRdb's table, derived via immunoSEQ multiplex PCR, lists solely in-frame clones and lacks some. The table includes about 120,000 clones, around nine tenths detected once. The CDR3 is 18 amino acids. The V and J ends lost 2 bases and 2 bases respectively, with 18 bases between them. The germline V gene has CDR1 LNHDA and CDR2 SQIVND (reference sequence). Points on this clone: Antigen unknown.

This specimen was peripheral blood, taken on day 0 of AZD1222 vaccination. The clonotype originates from an adult in good health. This sequence joins TRBV19 and TRBJ2-2; D possibly corresponds to TRBD1 (5 bases). In nucleotides, the CDR3 is TGTGCCAGTAGTATATCCCCCCCCCAGGGAACTAACACCGGGGAGCTGTTTTTT. It specifies CASSISPPQGTNTGELFF.